This T cell receptor beta chain was sequenced for a study of cytotoxic CD8 clonotypes in ibrutinib-treated CLL. Study-level information: Response sampling came at median roughly 12 months of treatment, ranging roughly 6 to 36 months. Study-wide points: Ibrutinib response saw clonality rise, and progression saw it return toward baseline. Timing of sampling differed between sustained-remission and progressing patients.

Sequenced by immunoSEQ multiplex PCR; TCRdb stores in-frame clones only, minus some. The repertoire includes some 200,000 clones, nearly 80% of them detected once, and approximately 10% sits in the top ten. V gave up 5 bases and J gave up 2 bases, with 7 bases separating them. This CDR3 spans 11 amino acids. Germline loops: CDR1 SQVTM, CDR2 ANQGSEA. To note about this clone: The antigen remains unidentified.

The TCR comes from a human donor with chronic lymphocytic leukemia. Sequenced here: PBMCs, sampled after 12 months of ibrutinib treatment. This chain links TRBV29-1 with TRBJ2-7; no clear D. The CDR3 bases are TGCAGCGTTACCGCCGCCTACGAGCAGTACTTC. Its translation is CSVTAAYEQYF.